This T cell receptor (beta chain) was documented in a study of blood T cells in healthy people across ages. This clonotype was seen repeatedly, ten times or more. Its cognate antigen is unknown. Unmatched junction bases numbered 14, after V lost 6 bases and J lost 6 bases. From germline, CDR1 is ENHRY and CDR2 SYGVKD. The CDR3 runs to 16 residues. Study-wide points: A greater number of naive CD4+ cells and higher diversity distinguished long-lived donors from aged donors. Those diversity estimates obtained from one million T cells were thought to be underestimates.

Using a J-beta primer mix together with a sample-barcoded 5' primer, a second PCR was run for 7 to 11 cycles. In TCRdb, the 5' RACE reads were re-called with MiXCR into one record per CDR3 protein. This table has 1.5 million to 2 million distinct CDR3 sequences, roughly 30% appearing once. The rearrangement uses TRBV10-3 and TRBJ1-2; 9 bases are shared with TRBD1. This sequence originates from a woman under 40 in good health. Sequencing was carried out using blood. The CDR3 sequence is CAIRVEQGAILDGYTF. Here the CDR3 DNA reads TGTGCCATCAGGGTAGAACAGGGGGCGATTCTGGATGGCTACACCTTC.